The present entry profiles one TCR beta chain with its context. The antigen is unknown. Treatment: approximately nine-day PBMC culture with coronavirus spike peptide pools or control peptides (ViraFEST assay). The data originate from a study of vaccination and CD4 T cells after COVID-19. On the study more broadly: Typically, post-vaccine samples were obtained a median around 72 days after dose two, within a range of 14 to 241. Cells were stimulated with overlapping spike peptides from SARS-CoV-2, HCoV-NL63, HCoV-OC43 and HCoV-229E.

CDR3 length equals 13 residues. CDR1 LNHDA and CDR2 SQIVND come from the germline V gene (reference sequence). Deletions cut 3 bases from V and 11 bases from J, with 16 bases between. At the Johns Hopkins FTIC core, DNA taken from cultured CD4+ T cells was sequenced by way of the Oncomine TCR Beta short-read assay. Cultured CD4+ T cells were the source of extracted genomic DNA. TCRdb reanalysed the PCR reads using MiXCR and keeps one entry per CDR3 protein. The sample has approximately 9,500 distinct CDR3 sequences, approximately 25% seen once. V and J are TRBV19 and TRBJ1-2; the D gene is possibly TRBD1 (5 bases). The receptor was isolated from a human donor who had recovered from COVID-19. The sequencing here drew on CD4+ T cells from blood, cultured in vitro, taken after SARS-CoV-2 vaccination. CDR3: CASSIGPRASYTF. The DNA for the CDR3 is TGTGCCAGTAGTATTGGTCCCAGGGCGTCATACACCTTC.